Following are 20 T cell receptor beta chains from one sample sequenced in a study of blood T cell repertoires in COVID-19 (dated by TCRdb to 2020 to 2022). Library preparation was by the immunoSEQ multiplex PCR assay. TCRdb's version of the immuneACCESS table is confined to in-frame rearrangements and falls short of the full clone set. An unresolved V gene accounts for under half of the shortfall where checked; the remainder is of unknown origin. The sample data list about 64,000 clones, and about 88% of these were observed just once. The biggest ten clones account for approximately 3.9% of the sample. The specimen was peripheral blood. These receptors were taken from a man aged 65 to 85 with acute or convalescent COVID-19.

The genes are TRBV7-3 and TRBJ2-1, with D possibly TRBD1 on 6 matching bases. The V gene lost 5 bases and the J gene lost 11 bases, with 19 bases spanning the gap. The germline CDR1 and CDR2 sequences are SGHTA and FQGTGA. The CDR3 spans 14 residues. The CDR3 DNA follows: TGTGCCAGCAGCGCCCGAGGGGGTTCCCAAAAGCAGTTCTTC. Translation: CASSARGGSQKQFF.

The rearrangement uses TRBV6-5 and TRBJ2-7, with TRBD2 matching over 8 bases. Germline trimming cut 6 bases from V and 0 bases from J; bases unmatched to any gene: 4. The CDR3 spans 14 residues. The V gene's germline CDR1 is MNHEY and CDR2 SVGAGI. The CDR3 region is CASSRGGPSYEQYF. For the CDR3, the DNA is TGTGCCAGCAGCCGCGGGGGGCCCTCCTACGAGCAGTACTTC.

This chain joins TRBV5-8 and TRBJ2-1; D not resolved. Deletions cut 4 bases from V and 5 bases from J, with 7 bases between. CDR1 SGHTS and CDR2 YDEGEE come from the germline V gene. The CDR3 has 12 residues. Written as DNA, the CDR3 is TGTGCCAGCAGCACCAGGAACAATGAGCAGTTCTTC. Translation: CASSTRNNEQFF.

A remark on this clone: Sequence at one end of the junction differs from germline and may be a read error. The J gene is TRBJ2-3, the V gene TRBV19, with D maybe TRBD2 (6 bases). The germline CDR1 and CDR2 sequences are LNHDA and SQIVND (reference sequence). The length of the CDR3 is 15 residues. CDR3 in amino acids: CAGSAGARGSDTQYF. CDR3 coding DNA: TGTGCCGGTAGTGCTGGGGCGCGGGGATCAGATACGCAGTATTTT.

This rearrangement joins TRBV7-2 to TRBJ2-1; 8 bases are a match to TRBD2. With V trimmed by 0 bases and J by 1 base, 2 bases remained unmatched. Germline V CDR1 and CDR2: SGHTA, FQGNSA. The CDR3 consists of 16 residues. The CDR3 sequence: CASSLARGASYNEQFF. CDR3 DNA sequence: TGTGCCAGCAGCTTAGCGCGGGGGGCTTCCTACAATGAGCAGTTCTTC.

The sample holds one count of this clone. The chain uses TRBV2 and TRBJ2-3; D uncertain. V was clipped by 4 bases and J by 0 bases, with 8 bases between them. This CDR3 region has 14 residues. The germline V gene has CDR1 SNHLY and CDR2 FYNNEI. As DNA, the CDR3 is TGTGCCAGCAGTGCCGGTTTTAGCACAGATACGCAGTATTTT. This codes for CASSAGFSTDTQYF.

This rearrangement joins TRBV20-1 to TRBJ2-3; 10 nucleotides align to TRBD1. V shed 6 bases and J 4 bases; nucleotides not matched to a gene: 16. This CDR3 contains 17 residues. The germline CDR1 and CDR2 sequences are DFQATT and SNEGSKA (reference sequence). CDR3 region: CSASDLRQGAIADTQYF. The CDR3, as DNA: TGCAGTGCCAGTGATCTTCGACAGGGGGCGATCGCAGATACGCAGTATTTT.

The chain uses TRBV30 and TRBJ2-7; possible D gene TRBD1, 7 bases. Germline V gene lookup returns CDR1 GTSNPN and CDR2 SVGIG (reference sequence). Trimming pared 3 bases from V and 5 bases from J, leaving 17 bases between. The CDR3 is made up of 14 amino acids. The DNA of the CDR3 is TGTGCCTGGAGAAGTCCAGGGGGGTTACACGAGCAGTACTTC. It encodes CAWRSPGGLHEQYF.

The chain is built from TRBV4-1 and TRBJ2-1; D not resolved. CDR1 and CDR2 (germline): MGHRA, YSYEKL. This CDR3 is built from 16 residues. The germline V and J ends were trimmed by 1 base and 1 base, with 11 bases remaining between them. In DNA, the CDR3 is TGCGCCAGCAGCCAAGTTAACATGGTGTCCTACAATGAGCAGTTCTTC. As protein: CASSQVNMVSYNEQFF.

This chain joins TRBV7-2 and TRBJ1-6, with TRBD1 as a possible D gene (6 bases). The CDR3 covers 15 residues. Germline V gives CDR1 SGHTA, CDR2 FQGNSA. V lost 4 bases to trimming and J lost 5 bases, with 12 bases between them. The CDR3 region is CASSSRRGNNSPLHF. The CDR3 DNA reads as TGTGCCAGCAGCTCCCGCAGGGGTAATAATTCACCCCTCCACTTT. Complete variable domain (other parts from reference TRBV7-2 and TRBJ1-6): GAGVSQSPSNKVTEKGKDVELRCDPISGHTALYWYRQSLGQGLEFLIYFQGNSAPDKSGLPSDRFSAERTGGSVSTLTIQRTQQEDSAVYLCASSSRRGNNSPLHFGNGTRLTVT.

This clone has only one observation. The rearrangement joins TRBV6-5 to TRBJ2-1; D is perhaps TRBD1 (6 bases). The CDR3 totals 15 residues. CDR1 is MNHEY, CDR2 SVGAGI, per germline. The V gene lost 6 bases and the J gene lost 4 bases, with 16 bases spanning the gap. This CDR3 is CASSEGVPLYNEQFF. In DNA, the CDR3 is TGTGCCAGCAGCGAGGGGGTTCCGCTTTACAATGAGCAGTTCTTC.

The chain employs TRBV7-9 and TRBJ2-6, with 9 nucleotides matching TRBD1. The CDR3 sequence is 15 residues long. V lost 5 bases to trimming and J lost 4 bases; unmatched junction nucleotides: 3. From germline, CDR1 is SEHNR and CDR2 FQNEAQ (reference sequence). The CDR3 region is CASSEQGAGANVLTF. CDR3 nucleotides: TGTGCCAGCAGCGAACAGGGGGCAGGGGCCAACGTCCTGACTTTC.

CDR3 sequence (DNA): TGTGCCAGCATTGGCGACAATATCTACGAGCAGTACTTC. It specifies CASIGDNIYEQYF. This chain connects TRBV2 to TRBJ2-7; D not resolved. The CDR3 is 13 residues long. CDR1 SNHLY and CDR2 FYNNEI come from the germline V gene. V shed 7 bases and J shed 3 bases, with 13 bases lying between them.

The V call is TRBV19, the J call TRBJ2-7; possible D gene TRBD2, 5 bases. Germline assignment: CDR1 LNHDA and CDR2 SQIVND (reference sequence). This CDR3 is built from 11 residues. V was clipped by 5 bases and J by 3 bases, with 5 bases between them. The CDR3 reads CASSRGYEQYF. The CDR3 DNA is TGTGCCAGTAGTCGGGGCTACGAGCAGTACTTC.

This clone has only one observation. This rearrangement joins TRBV5-1 to TRBJ2-1, with 13 bases identical to TRBD2. CDR3 size: 15 residues. J lost 13 bases, V lost 0 bases, and 7 bases had no gene match. Germline V gene lookup returns CDR1 SGHRS and CDR2 YFSETQ. The CDR3 DNA is TGCGCCAGCAGCTTGGCTGAAGGACTAGCGGGGGTCCAGTTCTTC. This encodes CASSLAEGLAGVQFF.

This clone was observed a single time. The chain joins TRBV20-1 to TRBJ2-1; tentatively, D is TRBD2 (5 bases). Germline V lookup: CDR1 DFQATT, CDR2 SNEGSKA (reference sequence). CDR3 length equals 12 residues. The V and J ends lost 3 bases and 8 bases respectively, with 11 bases between them. CDR3 in DNA: TGCAGTGCTAGTCGGGAATGGGATGAGCAGTTCTTC. It codes for CSASREWDEQFF.

The chain joins TRBV19 to TRBJ2-5; D not resolved. The V gene lost 4 bases and the J gene lost 0 bases, with 6 bases spanning the gap. The germline CDR1 and CDR2 sequences are LNHDA and SQIVND (reference sequence). The CDR3 is 13 amino acids. The DNA for the CDR3 is TGTGCCAGTAGTACGCAGTACCAAGAGACCCAGTACTTC. As protein: CASSTQYQETQYF. Complete variable domain (other parts from reference TRBV19 and TRBJ2-5): DGGITQSPKYLFRKEGQNVTLSCEQNLNHDAMYWYRQDPGQGLRLIYYSQIVNDFQKGDIAEGYSVSREKKESFPLTVTSAQKNPTAFYLCASSTQYQETQYFGPGTRLLVL.

V usage is TRBV6-2 or TRBV6-3 and J usage is TRBJ1-5; 8 bases line up with TRBD1. The germline CDR1 and CDR2 sequences are MNHEY and SVGEGT. Trimming removed 5 bases from V and 0 bases from J; junction bases left unmatched: 15. The CDR3 runs 19 residues. The CDR3 region has the DNA TGTGCCAGCAGTAACAATCAGGACAGGGTCACCTATAGCAATCAGCCCCAGCATTTT. It yields the protein CASSNNQDRVTYSNQPQHF.

The V gene is TRBV6-2 or TRBV6-3, the J gene TRBJ1-2; the D gene is possibly TRBD1 (5 bases). This CDR3 has 13 amino acids. The germline gives CDR1 MNHEY, CDR2 SVGEGT. With 5 bases removed from V and 5 bases from J, the gap between germline ends came to 12 bases. The CDR3 sequence is CASSQSTAYGYTF. The CDR3 nucleotides are TGTGCCAGCAGTCAATCGACAGCTTATGGCTACACCTTC.

The gene calls are TRBV6-2 or TRBV6-3 and TRBJ1-5, with D perhaps TRBD1 (6 bases). This CDR3 has 14 amino acids. V lost 5 bases to trimming and J lost 7 bases, with 15 bases between them. Per the germline V gene, CDR1 is MNHEY and CDR2 is SVGEGT. The CDR3 reads CASSHQGTGQPQHF. The CDR3 DNA is TGTGCCAGCAGTCACCAGGGGACGGGACAGCCCCAGCATTTT.